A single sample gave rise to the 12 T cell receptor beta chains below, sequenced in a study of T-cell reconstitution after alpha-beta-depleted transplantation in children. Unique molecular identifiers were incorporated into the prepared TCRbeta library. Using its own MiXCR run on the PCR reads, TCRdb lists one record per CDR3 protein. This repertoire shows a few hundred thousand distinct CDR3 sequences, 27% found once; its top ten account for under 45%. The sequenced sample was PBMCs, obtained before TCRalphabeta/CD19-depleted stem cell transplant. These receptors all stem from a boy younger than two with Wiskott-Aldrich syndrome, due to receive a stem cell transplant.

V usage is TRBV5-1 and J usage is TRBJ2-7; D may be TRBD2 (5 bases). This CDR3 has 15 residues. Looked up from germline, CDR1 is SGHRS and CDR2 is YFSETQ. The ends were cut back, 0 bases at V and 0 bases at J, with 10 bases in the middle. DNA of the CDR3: TGCGCCAGCAGCTTGGGTCGGGGATACTCCTACGAGCAGTACTTC. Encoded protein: CASSLGRGYSYEQYF.

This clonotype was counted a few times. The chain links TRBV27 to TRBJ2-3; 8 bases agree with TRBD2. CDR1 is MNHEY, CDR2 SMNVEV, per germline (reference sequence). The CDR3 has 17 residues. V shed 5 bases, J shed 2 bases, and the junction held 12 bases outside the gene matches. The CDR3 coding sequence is TGTGCCAGCAGTCCTCGCCTAGCGGGCCTTCTCACAGATACGCAGTATTTT. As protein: CASSPRLAGLLTDTQYF.

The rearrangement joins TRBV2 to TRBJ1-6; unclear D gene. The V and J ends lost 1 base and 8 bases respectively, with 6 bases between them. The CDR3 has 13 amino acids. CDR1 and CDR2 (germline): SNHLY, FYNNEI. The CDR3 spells CASSEETYSPLHF. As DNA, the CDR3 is TGTGCCAGCAGTGAAGAGACGTATTCACCCCTCCACTTT.

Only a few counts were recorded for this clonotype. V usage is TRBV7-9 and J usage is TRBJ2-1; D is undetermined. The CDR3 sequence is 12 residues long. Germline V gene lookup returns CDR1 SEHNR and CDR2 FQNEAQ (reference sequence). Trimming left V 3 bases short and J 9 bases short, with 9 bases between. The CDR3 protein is CASSFQMAEQFF. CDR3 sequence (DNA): TGTGCCAGCAGCTTCCAGATGGCTGAGCAGTTCTTC.

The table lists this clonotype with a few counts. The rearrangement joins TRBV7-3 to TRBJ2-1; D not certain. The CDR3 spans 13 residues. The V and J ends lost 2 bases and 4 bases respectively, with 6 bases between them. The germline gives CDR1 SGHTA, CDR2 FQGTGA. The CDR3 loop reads CASSLHAYNEQFF. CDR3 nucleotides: TGTGCCAGCAGCTTACACGCATACAATGAGCAGTTCTTC.

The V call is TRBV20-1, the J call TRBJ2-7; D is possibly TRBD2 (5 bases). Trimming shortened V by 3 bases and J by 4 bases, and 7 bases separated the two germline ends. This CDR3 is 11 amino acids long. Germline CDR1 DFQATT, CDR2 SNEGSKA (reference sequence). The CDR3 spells CSARTIYEQYF. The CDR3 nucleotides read TGCAGTGCTAGGACTATTTACGAGCAGTACTTC.

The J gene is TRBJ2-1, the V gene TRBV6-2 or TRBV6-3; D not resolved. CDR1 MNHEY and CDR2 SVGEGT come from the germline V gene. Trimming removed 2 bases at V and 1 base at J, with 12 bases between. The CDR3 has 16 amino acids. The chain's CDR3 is CASSYPGSRSYNEQFF. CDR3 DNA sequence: TGTGCCAGCAGTTACCCCGGCAGTAGGTCCTACAATGAGCAGTTCTTC.

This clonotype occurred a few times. The DNA of the CDR3 is TGCGCCAGCAGCTCAGGGACAGGGTACTACGAGCAGTACTTC. Translated, it gives CASSSGTGYYEQYF. This chain connects TRBV5-1 to TRBJ2-7; 9 nucleotides agree with TRBD1. With 3 bases clipped from V and 3 bases from J, the junction kept 4 bases outside the gene matches. CDR3 size: 14 residues. Germline values: CDR1 SGHRS, CDR2 YFSETQ.

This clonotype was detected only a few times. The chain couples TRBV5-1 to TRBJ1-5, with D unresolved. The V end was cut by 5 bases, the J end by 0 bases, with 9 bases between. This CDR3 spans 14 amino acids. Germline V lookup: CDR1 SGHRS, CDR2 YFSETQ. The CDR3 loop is CASSETGSNQPQHF. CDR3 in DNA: TGCGCCAGCAGTGAGACCGGTAGCAATCAGCCCCAGCATTTT.

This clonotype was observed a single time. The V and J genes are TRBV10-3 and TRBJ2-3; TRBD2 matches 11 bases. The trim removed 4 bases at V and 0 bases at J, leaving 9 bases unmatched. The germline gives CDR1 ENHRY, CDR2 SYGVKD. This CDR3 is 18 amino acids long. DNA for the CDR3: TGTGCCATCAGTGGCGGGACTAGCGGAGACACTAGCACAGATACGCAGTATTTT. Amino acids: CAISGGTSGDTSTDTQYF.

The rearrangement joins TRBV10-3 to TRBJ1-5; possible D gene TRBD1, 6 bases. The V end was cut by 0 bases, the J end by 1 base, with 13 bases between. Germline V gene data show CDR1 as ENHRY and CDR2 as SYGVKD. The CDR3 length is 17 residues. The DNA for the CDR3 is TGTGCCATCAGTGAGTCGAAACAGGGAACCAGCAATCAGCCCCAGCATTTT. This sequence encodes CAISESKQGTSNQPQHF.

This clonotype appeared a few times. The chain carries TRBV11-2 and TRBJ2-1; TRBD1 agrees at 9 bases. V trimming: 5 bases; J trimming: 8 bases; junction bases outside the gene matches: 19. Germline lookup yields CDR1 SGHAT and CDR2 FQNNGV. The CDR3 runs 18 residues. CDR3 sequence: CASSTHGVADRGVYEQFF. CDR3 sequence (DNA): TGTGCCAGCAGCACTCACGGGGTAGCGGACAGGGGCGTCTATGAGCAGTTCTTC.